Below are 30 T cell receptor beta chains sequenced from a single sample in a study of blood T cell repertoires in COVID-19. Sequencing was performed with immunoSEQ multiplex PCR; in TCRdb, only in-frame clones are kept and a portion is missing. The table has 150,000 to 190,000 clones, approximately 80% seen once. The sequenced sample consisted of peripheral blood. The receptors shown here come from an elderly woman with acute or convalescent COVID-19.

The V gene is TRBV19, the J gene TRBJ2-5; D call uncertain. The CDR3 is 13 amino acids. Germline assignment: CDR1 LNHDA and CDR2 SQIVND (reference sequence). The V gene lost 6 bases and the J gene lost 1 base, with 9 bases spanning the gap. The CDR3 DNA reads TGTGCCAGTAGGGATCACAGCCAAGAGACCCAGTACTTC. Its translation is CASRDHSQETQYF.

The rearrangement uses TRBV27 and TRBJ1-1; tentative D call: TRBD1 (5 bases). CDR1 is MNHEY and CDR2 is SMNVEV in the germline V gene (reference sequence). V lost 6 bases and J lost 1, with 15 bases in between. This CDR3 has 15 residues. Here the CDR3 reads CASSPLAGGNTEAFF. The CDR3 DNA reads as TGTGCCAGCAGCCCCCTCGCGGGGGGGAACACTGAAGCTTTCTTT.

The gene calls are TRBV5-6 and TRBJ2-7, with TRBD1 matching over 8 bases. The CDR3 loop spans 17 amino acids. V lost 3 bases and J lost 6; bases outside the gene matches: 17. In germline, CDR1 is SGHDT, CDR2 YYEEEE. The CDR3 here is CASSSPTSGGAGREQYF. The CDR3 DNA reads as TGTGCCAGCAGCTCTCCCACTTCAGGGGGCGCGGGCCGCGAGCAGTACTTC.

This clone appeared once. V is TRBV18 and J is TRBJ2-1, with 13 bases lining up with TRBD2. The ends lost 6 bases at V and 0 bases at J; junction bases unmatched: 11. The CDR3 contains 19 residues. Germline lookup yields CDR1 KGHSH and CDR2 LQKENI. In DNA, the CDR3 is TGTGCCAGCTCGCCCACCGGGACTAGCGGGACCAGCTCCTACAATGAGCAGTTCTTC. Amino acids: CASSPTGTSGTSSYNEQFF.

The chain links TRBV30 to TRBJ1-2; possibly TRBD1 for D (5 bases). Per the germline V gene, CDR1 is GTSNPN and CDR2 is SVGIG (reference sequence). This CDR3 is built from 12 residues. With 2 bases removed from V and 7 bases from J, the gap between germline ends came to 11 bases. The CDR3 region is CAWSQEGVGYTF. The CDR3 nucleotides read TGTGCCTGGAGTCAGGAAGGGGTTGGCTACACCTTC.

The chain combines TRBV30 with TRBJ2-2, with 8 bases matching TRBD1. The CDR3 spans 13 residues. Germline loops: CDR1 GTSNPN, CDR2 SVGIG (reference sequence). With 8 bases clipped from V and 7 bases from J, the junction kept 9 bases outside the gene matches. The CDR3 region has the DNA TGTGCCCGGACCCTACAGGGGGACGGGGAGCTGTTTTTT. This encodes CARTLQGDGELFF.

This chain uses TRBV7-3 with TRBJ2-3, with 7 bases lining up with TRBD2. Germline V gene sequence: CDR1 SGHTA, CDR2 FQGTGA. This CDR3 spans 17 amino acids. V shed 3 bases and J 1 base; nucleotides not matched to a gene: 10. As DNA, the CDR3 is TGTGCCAGCAGCTTCCAGCCCGGGGCGGGGGGCACAGATACGCAGTATTTT. Its translation: CASSFQPGAGGTDTQYF.

The V and J genes are TRBV11-3 and TRBJ2-7; TRBD1 is a possible D gene (6 bases). The CDR3 is made up of 15 amino acids. Per germline, CDR1 SGHNT and CDR2 YENEEA. Trimming took 5 bases from V and 4 from J, leaving 18 bases between them. The CDR3 DNA follows: TGTGCCAGCAGCCGGATCACGGGACATACTTACGAGCAGTACTTC. Its protein product is CASSRITGHTYEQYF.

This clone was counted only a few times. The genes are TRBV6-5 and TRBJ1-2; no clear D. The V gene lost 5 bases and the J gene lost 1 base, with 8 bases spanning the gap. The CDR3 has 13 amino acids. Germline V gene lookup returns CDR1 MNHEY and CDR2 SVGAGI. CDR3 loop: CASSRSDNYGYTF. For the CDR3, the DNA is TGTGCCAGCAGTCGCAGTGATAACTATGGCTACACCTTC.

This chain uses TRBV7-3 with TRBJ2-6, with a possible D match to TRBD2 (5 bases). The CDR3 consists of 16 residues. Germline CDR1 reads SGHTA; CDR2 reads FQGTGA. The V and J ends lost 4 bases and 2 bases respectively, with 12 bases between them. The CDR3 here is CASSSGPGAGANVLTF. CDR3 nucleotide sequence: TGTGCCAGCAGCTCTGGACCCGGGGCTGGGGCCAACGTCCTGACTTTC.

The V call is TRBV6-5, the J call TRBJ1-1; perhaps TRBD1 as D (5 bases). Trimming took 6 bases from V and 0 from J, leaving 8 bases between them. CDR3 length: 13 residues. Germline V gene lookup returns CDR1 MNHEY and CDR2 SVGAGI. The CDR3 sequence is CASRETVNTEAFF. The CDR3 DNA sequence: TGTGCCAGCAGGGAGACAGTGAACACTGAAGCTTTCTTT.

The V call is TRBV28, the J call TRBJ2-5; TRBD1 might be the D (5 bases). The V end was cut by 6 bases, the J end by 5 bases, with 19 bases between. This CDR3 has 15 residues. Germline CDR1 and CDR2: MDHEN and SYDVKM. The CDR3 here is CASSTTDGRVETQYF. CDR3 DNA sequence: TGTGCCAGCAGCACTACGGACGGCAGGGTGGAGACCCAGTACTTC.

The rearrangement joins TRBV7-2 to TRBJ1-1; TRBD1 is a possible D gene (6 bases). Germline V gene data show CDR1 as SGHTA and CDR2 as FQGNSA. V was clipped by 7 bases and J by 5 bases, with 14 bases between them. The CDR3 covers 13 residues. The CDR3 DNA reads TGTGCCAGCAATCAGGGGTCTGGTACTGAAGCTTTCTTT. As protein: CASNQGSGTEAFF.

The V and J genes are TRBV19 and TRBJ1-2; tentative D call: TRBD1 (5 bases). The CDR3 spans 12 residues. In germline, CDR1 is LNHDA, CDR2 SQIVND (reference sequence). V gave up 10 bases and J gave up 5 bases, with 14 bases separating them. This CDR3 is CAISDGGYGYTF. CDR3 coding DNA: TGTGCCATCTCCGACGGGGGATATGGCTACACCTTC.

This chain connects TRBV27 to TRBJ1-5; D remains unclear. V was cut by 3 bases and J by 6 bases, with 15 bases left in between. Germline CDR1 MNHEY, CDR2 SMNVEV (reference sequence). This CDR3 spans 15 amino acids. The CDR3 reads CASSFSQSNSQPQHF. The DNA of the CDR3 is TGTGCCAGCAGTTTTTCGCAGAGCAACAGTCAGCCCCAGCATTTT.

V and J are TRBV3-1 (or the pseudogene TRBV3-2) and TRBJ1-6, with 11 bases fitting TRBD1. This CDR3 comprises 16 residues. Per the germline V gene, CDR1 is LGHDT and CDR2 is YNNKEL (reference sequence). V shed 1 base and J 8 bases; nucleotides not matched to a gene: 4. The CDR3 nucleotides are TGTGCCAGCAGCCAAGTAAGGACAGGGGGCGATTCACCCCTCCACTTT. The encoded protein is CASSQVRTGGDSPLHF.

The chain couples TRBV6-1 to TRBJ2-7, with TRBD2 matching 8 bases. The length of the CDR3 is 15 residues. Germline loops: CDR1 MNHNS, CDR2 SASEGT. With V trimmed by 6 bases and J by 2 bases, 9 bases remained unmatched. CDR3 sequence: CASSRFTSGTYEQYF. The CDR3 DNA follows: TGTGCCAGCAGCCGCTTCACTAGCGGAACCTACGAGCAGTACTTC.

The chain uses TRBV29-1 and TRBJ2-1, with D maybe TRBD2 (6 bases). The CDR3 contains 17 residues. With 2 bases removed from V and 1 base from J, the gap between germline ends came to 18 bases. The germline gives CDR1 SQVTM, CDR2 ANQGSEA. The CDR3 here is CSVEPRPAGSSYNEQFF. In DNA, the CDR3 is TGCAGCGTTGAACCCCGCCCAGCGGGTAGTTCCTACAATGAGCAGTTCTTC.

The rearrangement links TRBV18 to TRBJ2-4; D not resolved. Germline V CDR1 and CDR2: KGHSH, LQKENI. The CDR3 consists of 14 residues. Trimming shortened V by 6 bases and J by 0 bases, and 9 bases separated the two germline ends. The CDR3 sequence is CASSLDLAKNIQYF. As DNA, the CDR3 is TGTGCCAGCTCGCTAGATTTAGCCAAAAACATTCAGTACTTC.

The chain combines TRBV9 with TRBJ2-5; 10 bases line up with TRBD2. The CDR3 runs 16 residues. Germline CDR1 and CDR2: SGDLS and YYNGEE. J was trimmed by 1 base and V by 1 base; bases with no gene match: 4. CDR3 sequence reads: CASSVNPSGGQETQYF. In nucleotides, the CDR3 is TGTGCCAGCAGCGTAAACCCTAGCGGGGGCCAAGAGACCCAGTACTTC.

The chain carries TRBV5-1 and TRBJ1-4, with D perhaps TRBD1 (5 bases). The CDR3 is made up of 14 amino acids. Germline loops: CDR1 SGHRS, CDR2 YFSETQ. V lost 1 base and J 6 bases, leaving 10 bases between the germline ends. The chain's CDR3 is CASSLLQGDEKLFF. The DNA for the CDR3 is TGCGCCAGCAGCTTGTTGCAGGGTGATGAAAAACTGTTTTTT.

The chain uses TRBV11-2 and TRBJ2-7; 10 bases agree with TRBD1. The CDR3 runs to 14 residues. Trimming took 4 bases from V and 4 from J; bases not matched to a gene: 4. CDR1 and CDR2 (germline): SGHAT, FQNNGV. This CDR3 reads CASSWGQGPYEQYF. The CDR3 DNA is TGTGCCAGCAGCTGGGGACAGGGGCCATACGAGCAGTACTTC.

The chain is built from TRBV5-1 and TRBJ1-5; 9 bases align to TRBD1. The CDR3 length is 14 residues. CDR1 and CDR2 from the germline V gene are SGHRS and YFSETQ. The junction had 2 bases not matched to a gene; V was cut back by 1 base and J by 6 bases. The CDR3, as DNA: TGCGCCAGCAGCTTGACAGGGGGCGTTCAGCCCCAGCATTTT. Translation: CASSLTGGVQPQHF.

DNA for the CDR3: TGTGCCAGCAGCCAACAGGGGGTAACTAATGAAAAACTGTTTTTT. Protein product: CASSQQGVTNEKLFF. The rearrangement uses TRBV6-5 and TRBJ1-4; 8 nucleotides align to TRBD1. V gave up 6 bases and J gave up 1 base; unmatched junction bases: 4. The germline V gene encodes CDR1 MNHEY and CDR2 SVGAGI. There are 15 residues in the CDR3.

J is TRBJ1-2 and V is TRBV5-1, with a possible D match to TRBD1 (6 bases). Germline loops: CDR1 SGHRS, CDR2 YFSETQ. With 4 bases removed from V and 8 bases from J, the gap between germline ends came to 12 bases. This CDR3 has 12 amino acids. The CDR3 DNA reads as TGCGCCAGCAGCCCTGAGGGGGACGGCTACACCTTC. This gives the protein CASSPEGDGYTF.

The V call is TRBV9, the J call TRBJ2-7; TRBD1 matches at 8 bases. Germline V gene data show CDR1 as SGDLS and CDR2 as YYNGEE. Trimming removed 4 bases from V and 4 bases from J; junction bases left unmatched: 10. The CDR3 length is 15 residues. The CDR3 region has the DNA TGTGCCAGCAGCCCCCGAGGCAGGGGGCAGTACGAGCAGTACTTC. Protein sequence: CASSPRGRGQYEQYF.

This chain uses TRBV6-2 or TRBV6-3 with TRBJ1-1; D is perhaps TRBD1 (5 bases). Trimming stripped 2 bases from V and 4 bases from J, with 17 bases between. Per germline, CDR1 MNHEY and CDR2 SVGEGT. This CDR3 has 16 amino acids. CDR3 nucleotides: TGTGCCAGCAGTTACCACGACAGTTGGCAGGGCACTGAAGCTTTCTTT. Amino acids: CASSYHDSWQGTEAFF.

This clone came up a few times. V is TRBV6-5 and J is TRBJ1-2; 7 bases agree with TRBD1. CDR3 length: 14 residues. Germline trimming cut 6 bases from V and 2 bases from J; bases unmatched to any gene: 6. Germline V gene data show CDR1 as MNHEY and CDR2 as SVGAGI. CDR3 sequence reads: CASRTGTANYGYTF. The CDR3, as DNA: TGTGCCAGCAGAACCGGGACAGCGAACTATGGCTACACCTTC.

The chain links TRBV11-1 to TRBJ2-5, with 7 bases aligning to TRBD2. Germline lookup yields CDR1 SGHAT and CDR2 FQDESV (reference sequence). The CDR3 spans 14 residues. V trimming: 1 base; J trimming: 5 bases; junction bases outside the gene matches: 4. CDR3 residues: CASSLGLAKETQYF. The CDR3, as DNA: TGTGCCAGCAGCTTAGGACTAGCCAAGGAGACCCAGTACTTC.

Worth noting for this clone: A junction end diverges from the germline sequence, so it may reflect a read error. J is TRBJ2-1 and V is TRBV11-1; 7 bases are a match to TRBD1. Germline V gives CDR1 SGHAT, CDR2 FQDESV (reference sequence). This CDR3 has 15 amino acids. The CDR3 sequence is CASRLGQVRGNEQFF. The CDR3 region has the DNA TGTGCCAGCAGATTAGGACAGGTTCGTGGGAATGAGCAGTTCTTC.